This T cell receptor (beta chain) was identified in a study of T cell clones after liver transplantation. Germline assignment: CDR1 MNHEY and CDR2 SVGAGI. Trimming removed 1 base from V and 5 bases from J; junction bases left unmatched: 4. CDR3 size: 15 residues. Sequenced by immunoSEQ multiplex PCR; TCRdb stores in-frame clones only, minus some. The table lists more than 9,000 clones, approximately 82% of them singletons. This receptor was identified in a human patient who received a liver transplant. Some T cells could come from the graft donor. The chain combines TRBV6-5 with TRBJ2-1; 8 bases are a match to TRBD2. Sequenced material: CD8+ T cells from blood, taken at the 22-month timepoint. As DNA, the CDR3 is TGTGCCAGCAGTTACTTCGGGGGGGGTAACAATGAGCAGTTCTTC. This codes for CASSYFGGGNNEQFF.